This TCR beta chain appears in the sequencing data of a study of regulatory T cells in long-lasting Graves disease. Study-wide results and limits: Reduced TCR diversity was observed in persistent Graves' patients versus newly diagnosed patients.

As for time point: newly diagnosed GD, antithyroid drugs for less than 3 months. The TCR library used RNA extracted from PBMCs. The source of the patients was an endocrinology department in Xi'an, China. Germline lookup yields CDR1 SGHTA and CDR2 FQGNSA. This CDR3 has 15 amino acids. Library construction for TCR beta used iRepertoire HTBI primers and Arm-PCR of CDR3 regions. Each CDR3 protein gets one entry after TCRdb re-called the multiplex PCR reads with MiXCR. The sample consists of under 800,000 distinct CDR3 sequences, roughly 16% of them appearing once. Points on this clonotype: The antigen is undetermined. It may be a read error: a sequence one base away is much more abundant.

In addition, the sample was reused for a study of T cells in Graves' hyperthyroidism and ophthalmopathy.

The sequence was collected from a woman in her 30s with Graves disease. Source: peripheral blood mononuclear cells (PBMCs), taken at new diagnosis, from a patient treated with antithyroid drugs. The rearrangement uses TRBV7-2 and TRBJ2-3; maybe TRBD1 (6 bases). The J call may be wrong; the DNA end is better matched by TRBJ2-7. For the CDR3, the DNA is TGTGCCAGCAGCCTATCGGTTGGGGGCTCCTACGGGCAGTACTTC. It translates to CASSLSVGGSYGQYF.